This entry lists 13 T cell receptor beta chains sequenced from one sample in a study of cytomegalovirus exposure and HLA in healthy donors. Amplification used 60 Vbeta primers and 13 Jbeta primers. Clones were read by immunoSEQ multiplex PCR, and TCRdb kept only the in-frame ones, dropping some. This sample carries more than 80,000 clones, about 75% of them seen once, and the ten largest clones take more than 2%. The source material was PBMCs. The receptors stem from a middle-aged man in good health and CMV-seronegative.

The chain carries TRBV18 and TRBJ2-1; TRBD2 might be the D (6 bases). The CDR3 has 12 amino acids. The germline V gene has CDR1 KGHSH and CDR2 LQKENI. V lost 3 bases to trimming and J lost 8 bases, with 8 bases between them. CDR3 in amino acids: CASSPGGDEQFF. CDR3 nucleotides: TGTGCCAGCTCACCGGGCGGGGATGAGCAGTTCTTC.

This chain links TRBV12-1 with TRBJ2-7; TRBD2, the table's D call, lacks a check against the DNA. TRBV12-1 is annotated as a pseudogene. The CDR3 is 17 residues long. The DNA of the CDR3 is TGTGCCAGCAGCTTCCGGGTGGCGGGGGGGAGAGGGGGCGAGCAGTACTTC. Amino acids: CASSFRVAGGRGGEQYF.

This clone showed up just a few times. The V and J genes are TRBV6-1 and TRBJ2-7; 7 bases align to TRBD2. CDR3 size: 15 residues. The V gene's germline CDR1 is MNHNS and CDR2 SASEGT. V lost 4 bases, J lost 5 bases, and 11 bases stayed unmatched. This chain's CDR3 is CASSVEGAGVNEQYF. The CDR3 coding sequence is TGTGCCAGCAGTGTGGAGGGCGCGGGGGTCAACGAGCAGTACTTC.

V is TRBV7-6 and J is TRBJ1-1; 11 bases are shared with TRBD1. V lost 6 bases and J lost 8; bases outside the gene matches: 11. Germline V gene lookup returns CDR1 SGHVS and CDR2 FNYEAQ. The CDR3 runs 15 residues. The CDR3 region is CASRRGGTGGSEAFF. DNA of the CDR3: TGTGCCAGCAGAAGAGGGGGGACAGGGGGTTCGGAAGCTTTCTTT.

The V and J genes are TRBV5-8 and TRBJ1-5; TRBD1 is a possible D gene (5 bases). The CDR3 consists of 12 residues. Per germline, CDR1 SGHTS and CDR2 YDEGEE. V lost 2 bases and J 5 bases, leaving 5 bases between the germline ends. CDR3 bases: TGTGCCAGCAGCTTCAGGGATCAGCCCCAGCATTTT. This codes for CASSFRDQPQHF.

The V and J genes are TRBV29-1 and TRBJ1-4; D not certain. V lost 5 bases to trimming and J lost 7 bases, with 11 bases between them. The germline V gene has CDR1 SQVTM and CDR2 ANQGSEA. The CDR3 is 12 amino acids. The CDR3 sequence is CSVKGEGEKLFF. The CDR3 DNA reads as TGCAGCGTTAAGGGAGAGGGTGAAAAACTGTTTTTT. The full variable domain, with the rest looked up from reference TRBV29-1 and TRBJ1-4, is SAVISQKPSRDICQRGTSLTIQCQVDSQVTMMFWYRQQPGQSLTLIATANQGSEATYESGFVIDKFPISRPNLTFSTLTVSNMSPEDSSIYLCSVKGEGEKLFFGSGTQLSVL.

Only a few counts were recorded for this clone. V and J are TRBV6-5 and TRBJ1-1, with TRBD1 matching 8 bases. The CDR3 sequence is 14 residues long. J was trimmed by 1 base and V by 5 bases; bases with no gene match: 3. Germline CDR1 MNHEY, CDR2 SVGAGI. CDR3 sequence reads: CASSTTGGNTEAFF. The CDR3 nucleotides read TGTGCCAGCAGTACCACAGGGGGGAACACTGAAGCTTTCTTT.

The chain has TRBV7-6 and TRBJ1-1; weak D call: TRBD1 (6 bases). V was pared by 6 bases and J by 1 base, with 12 bases between. Germline V CDR1 and CDR2: SGHVS, FNYEAQ. The CDR3 totals 14 residues. The CDR3 here is CASSYETGNTEAFF. The CDR3 DNA reads TGTGCCAGCAGTTATGAGACAGGGAACACTGAAGCTTTCTTT.

This clone has a handful of counts. V and J are TRBV29-1 and TRBJ2-3; a possible D gene is TRBD2 (6 bases). Trimming took 3 bases from V and 10 from J, leaving 17 bases between them. This CDR3 is 13 amino acids long. Germline-derived CDR1 and CDR2 are SQVTM and ANQGSEA. For the CDR3, the DNA is TGCAGCGTTGATATGGGTGTCGGGACTTCGCAGTATTTT. It yields the protein CSVDMGVGTSQYF.

The rearrangement links TRBV11-2 to TRBJ2-3; the D gene is possibly TRBD1 (6 bases). The CDR3 runs to 14 residues. The V gene lost 3 bases and the J gene lost 4 bases, with 11 bases spanning the gap. The germline V gene encodes CDR1 SGHAT and CDR2 FQNNGV. The CDR3 loop is CASSFNRAADTQYF. The CDR3 DNA follows: TGTGCCAGCAGCTTTAACAGGGCGGCAGATACGCAGTATTTT.

The chain uses TRBV9 and TRBJ2-1, with a possible D match to TRBD2 (6 bases). The CDR3 is 17 residues long. From germline, CDR1 is SGDLS and CDR2 YYNGEE. With 4 bases removed from V and 6 bases from J, the gap between germline ends came to 23 bases. CDR3: CASSPTGHRGLGNEQFF. The CDR3, as DNA: TGTGCCAGCAGCCCCACCGGGCATCGGGGGTTAGGCAATGAGCAGTTCTTC.

The chain employs TRBV18 and TRBJ2-1; D remains ambiguous. The length of the CDR3 is 16 residues. The ends were cut back, 4 bases at V and 0 bases at J, with 13 bases in the middle. CDR1 is KGHSH, CDR2 LQKENI, per germline. The CDR3 is CASSLQEVSSYNEQFF. In nucleotides, the CDR3 is TGTGCCAGCTCACTACAAGAGGTGAGCTCCTACAATGAGCAGTTCTTC.

J is TRBJ1-4 and V is TRBV21-1; the D call TRBD1 from the table was never checked on the DNA. TRBV21-1 counts as a pseudogene. The CDR3 totals 16 residues. The CDR3 protein is CASSKETGTVGEKLFF. DNA for the CDR3: TGTGCCAGCAGCAAAGAGACAGGGACGGTAGGAGAAAAACTGTTTTTT.